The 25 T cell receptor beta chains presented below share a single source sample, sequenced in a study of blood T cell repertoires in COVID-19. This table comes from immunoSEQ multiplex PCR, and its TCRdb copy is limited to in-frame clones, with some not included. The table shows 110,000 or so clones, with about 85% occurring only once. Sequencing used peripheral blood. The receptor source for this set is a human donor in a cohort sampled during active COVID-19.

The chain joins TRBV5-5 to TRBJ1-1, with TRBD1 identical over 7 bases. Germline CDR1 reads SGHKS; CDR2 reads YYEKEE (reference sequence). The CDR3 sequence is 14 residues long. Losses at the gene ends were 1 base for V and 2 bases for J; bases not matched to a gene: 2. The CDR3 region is CASSLIGGNTEAFF. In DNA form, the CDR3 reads TGTGCCAGCAGCTTGATAGGGGGCAACACTGAAGCTTTCTTT. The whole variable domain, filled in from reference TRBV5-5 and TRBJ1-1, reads DAGVTQSPTHLIKTRGQQVTLRCSPISGHKSVSWYQQVLGQGPQFIFQYYEKEERGRGNFPDRFSARQFPNYSSELNVNALLLGDSALYLCASSLIGGNTEAFFGQGTRLTVV.

DNA of the CDR3: TGTGCCAGCAGCTCCCTCATGGGGGGGGTCGGTCATGAGCAGTTCTTC. As protein: CASSSLMGGVGHEQFF. This sequence joins TRBV7-8 and TRBJ2-1, with 7 bases lining up with TRBD2. Losses at the gene ends were 4 bases for V and 8 bases for J; bases not matched to a gene: 14. This CDR3 region has 16 residues. Germline CDR1 SGHVS, CDR2 FQNEAQ. The full variable domain, in which reference TRBV7-8 and TRBJ2-1 provide the parts outside the CDR3, is GAGVSQSPRYKVAKRGQDVALRCDPISGHVSLFWYQQALGQGPEFLTYFQNEAQLDKSGLPSDRFFAERPEGSVSTLKIQRTQQEDSAVYLCASSSLMGGVGHEQFFGPGTRLTVL.

CDR3 protein: CASSPKLVLAGGHEQFF. The CDR3 bases are TGTGCCAGCAGCCCCAAGCTTGTCCTAGCGGGGGGGCATGAGCAGTTCTTC. This chain links TRBV11-2 with TRBJ2-1, with 12 bases fitting TRBD2. This CDR3 has 17 amino acids. J was trimmed by 8 bases and V by 5 bases; bases with no gene match: 13. Germline CDR1 SGHAT, CDR2 FQNNGV.

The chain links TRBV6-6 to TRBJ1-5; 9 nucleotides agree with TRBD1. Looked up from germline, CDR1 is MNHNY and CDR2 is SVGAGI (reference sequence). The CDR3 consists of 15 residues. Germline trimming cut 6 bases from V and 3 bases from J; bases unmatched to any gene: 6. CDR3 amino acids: CASSAGTGINQPQHF. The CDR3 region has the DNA TGTGCCAGCAGCGCCGGGACAGGGATCAATCAGCCCCAGCATTTT.

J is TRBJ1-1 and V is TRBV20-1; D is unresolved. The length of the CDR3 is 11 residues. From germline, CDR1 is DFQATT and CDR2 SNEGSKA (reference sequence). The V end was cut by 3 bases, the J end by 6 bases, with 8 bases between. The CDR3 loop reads CSASPGAEAFF. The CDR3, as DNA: TGCAGTGCTAGCCCCGGAGCTGAAGCTTTCTTT.

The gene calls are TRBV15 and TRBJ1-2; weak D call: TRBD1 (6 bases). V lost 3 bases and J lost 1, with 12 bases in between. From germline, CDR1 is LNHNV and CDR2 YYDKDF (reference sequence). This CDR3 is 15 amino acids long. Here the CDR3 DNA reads TGTGCCACCAGCAGTCAAGGACAGAATAACTATGGCTACACCTTC. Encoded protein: CATSSQGQNNYGYTF.

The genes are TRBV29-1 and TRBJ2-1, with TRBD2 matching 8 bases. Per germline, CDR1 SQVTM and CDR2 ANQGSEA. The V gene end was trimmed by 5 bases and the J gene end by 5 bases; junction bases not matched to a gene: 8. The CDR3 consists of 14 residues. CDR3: CSVLLAETNNEQFF. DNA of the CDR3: TGCAGCGTTCTACTAGCGGAAACAAACAATGAGCAGTTCTTC.

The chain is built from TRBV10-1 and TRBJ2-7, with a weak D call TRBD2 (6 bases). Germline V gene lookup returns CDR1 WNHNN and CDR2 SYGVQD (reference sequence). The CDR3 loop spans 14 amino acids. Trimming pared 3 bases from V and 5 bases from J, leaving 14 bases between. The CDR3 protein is CASSEIGEANEQYF. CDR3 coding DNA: TGCGCCAGCAGTGAAATAGGGGAGGCTAACGAGCAGTACTTC.

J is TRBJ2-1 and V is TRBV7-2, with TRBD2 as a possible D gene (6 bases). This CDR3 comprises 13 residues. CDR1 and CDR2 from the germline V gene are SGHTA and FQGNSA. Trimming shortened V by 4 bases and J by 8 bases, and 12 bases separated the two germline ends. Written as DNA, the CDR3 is TGTGCCAGCAGCTGGGGGGTCGTCGATGAGCAGTTCTTC. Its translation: CASSWGVVDEQFF.

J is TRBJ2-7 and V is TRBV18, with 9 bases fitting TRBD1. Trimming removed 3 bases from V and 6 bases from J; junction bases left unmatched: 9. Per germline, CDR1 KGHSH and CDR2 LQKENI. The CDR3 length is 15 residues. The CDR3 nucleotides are TGTGCCAGCTCACCTATATCGGACAGGGGCGGCGAGCAGTACTTC. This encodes CASSPISDRGGEQYF.

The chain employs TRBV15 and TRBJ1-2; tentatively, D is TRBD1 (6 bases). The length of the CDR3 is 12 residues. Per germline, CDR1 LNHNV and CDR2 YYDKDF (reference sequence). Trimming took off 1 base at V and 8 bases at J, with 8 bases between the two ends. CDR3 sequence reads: CATSRGGQGYTF. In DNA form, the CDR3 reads TGTGCCACCAGCAGAGGGGGGCAAGGCTACACCTTC.

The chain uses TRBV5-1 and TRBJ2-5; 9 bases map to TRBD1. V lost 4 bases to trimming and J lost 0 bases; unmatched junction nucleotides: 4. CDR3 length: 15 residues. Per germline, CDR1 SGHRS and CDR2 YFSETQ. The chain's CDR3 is CASSRGTGNQETQYF. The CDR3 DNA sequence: TGCGCCAGCAGCAGGGGGACAGGGAACCAAGAGACCCAGTACTTC.

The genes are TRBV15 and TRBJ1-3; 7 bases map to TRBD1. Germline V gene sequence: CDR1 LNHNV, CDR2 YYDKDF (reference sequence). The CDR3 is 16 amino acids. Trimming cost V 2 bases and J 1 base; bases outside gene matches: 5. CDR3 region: CATSRSMTGSGNTIYF. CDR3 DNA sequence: TGTGCCACCAGCAGATCGATGACAGGGTCTGGAAACACCATATATTTT.

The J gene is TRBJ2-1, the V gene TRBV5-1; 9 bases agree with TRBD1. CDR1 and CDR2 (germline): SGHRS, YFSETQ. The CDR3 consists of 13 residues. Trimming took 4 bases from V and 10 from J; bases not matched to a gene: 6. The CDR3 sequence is CASSATGGEEQFF. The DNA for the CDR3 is TGCGCCAGCAGCGCCACAGGGGGCGAAGAGCAGTTCTTC.

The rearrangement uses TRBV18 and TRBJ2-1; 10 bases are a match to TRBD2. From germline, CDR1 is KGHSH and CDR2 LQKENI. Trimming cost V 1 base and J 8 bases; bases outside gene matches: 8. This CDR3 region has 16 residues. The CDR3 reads CASSPRAGGLRDEQFF. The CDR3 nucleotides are TGTGCCAGCTCACCACGAGCGGGGGGGCTTAGAGATGAGCAGTTCTTC.

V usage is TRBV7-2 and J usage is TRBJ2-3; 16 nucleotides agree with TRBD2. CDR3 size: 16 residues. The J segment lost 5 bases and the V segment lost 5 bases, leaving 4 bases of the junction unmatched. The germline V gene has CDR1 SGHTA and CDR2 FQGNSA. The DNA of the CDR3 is TGTGCCAGCAGCCCCGGGACTAGCGGGGGGGGAGATACGCAGTATTTT. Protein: CASSPGTSGGGDTQYF.

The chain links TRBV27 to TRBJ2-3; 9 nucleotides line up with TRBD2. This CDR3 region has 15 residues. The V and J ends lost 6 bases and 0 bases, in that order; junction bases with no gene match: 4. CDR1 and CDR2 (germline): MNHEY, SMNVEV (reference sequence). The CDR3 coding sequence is TGTGCCAGCAGACGCCTAGCGGGGAGCACAGATACGCAGTATTTT. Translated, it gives CASRRLAGSTDTQYF.

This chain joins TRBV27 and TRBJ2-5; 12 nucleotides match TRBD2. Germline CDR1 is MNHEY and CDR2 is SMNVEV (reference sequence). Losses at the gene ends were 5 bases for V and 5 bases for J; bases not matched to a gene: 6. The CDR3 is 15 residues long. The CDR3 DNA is TGTGCCAGCAGTCCTAGCGGGGGGGTGATGGAGACCCAGTACTTC. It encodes CASSPSGGVMETQYF.

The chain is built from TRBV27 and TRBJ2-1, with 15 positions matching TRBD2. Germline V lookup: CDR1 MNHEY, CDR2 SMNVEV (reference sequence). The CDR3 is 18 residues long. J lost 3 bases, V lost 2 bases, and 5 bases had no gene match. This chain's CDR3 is CASSLLGTSGGLYNEQFF. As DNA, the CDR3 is TGTGCCAGCAGTTTACTAGGGACTAGCGGGGGGCTCTACAATGAGCAGTTCTTC.

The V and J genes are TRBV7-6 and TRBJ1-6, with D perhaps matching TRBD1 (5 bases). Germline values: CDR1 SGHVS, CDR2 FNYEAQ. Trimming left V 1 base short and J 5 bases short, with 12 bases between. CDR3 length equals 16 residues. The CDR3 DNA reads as TGTGCCAGCAGCTTAGGAGGGGCGGGGAATAATTCACCCCTCCACTTT. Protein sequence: CASSLGGAGNNSPLHF. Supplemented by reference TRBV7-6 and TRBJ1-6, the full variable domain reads GAGVSQSPRYKVTKRGQDVALRCDPISGHVSLYWYRQALGQGPEFLTYFNYEAQQDKSGLPNDRFSAERPEGSISTLTIQRTEQRDSAMYRCASSLGGAGNNSPLHFGNGTRLTVT.

The CDR3 nucleotides are TGTGCTAGTGGTTCGATACCTAAGAGGACAGGCGATGCGAACACCGGGGAGCTGTTTTTT. Amino acid sequence: CASGSIPKRTGDANTGELFF. The chain joins TRBV12-5 to TRBJ2-2, with 7 bases that match TRBD1. Germline loops: CDR1 LGHNT, CDR2 FRNRAP. The CDR3 sequence is 20 residues long. Losses at the gene ends were 4 bases for V and 0 bases for J; bases not matched to a gene: 17.

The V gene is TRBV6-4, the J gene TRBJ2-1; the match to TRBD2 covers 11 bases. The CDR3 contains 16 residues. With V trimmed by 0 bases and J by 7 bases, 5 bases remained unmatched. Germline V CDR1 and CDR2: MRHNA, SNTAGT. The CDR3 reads CASSDSTSGGGNEQFF. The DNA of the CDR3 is TGTGCCAGCAGTGACTCCACTAGCGGGGGCGGAAATGAGCAGTTCTTC.

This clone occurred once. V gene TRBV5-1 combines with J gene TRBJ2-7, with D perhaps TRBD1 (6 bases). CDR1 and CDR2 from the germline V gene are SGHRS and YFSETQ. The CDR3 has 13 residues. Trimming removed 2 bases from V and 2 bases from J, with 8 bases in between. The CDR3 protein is CASSFRGTYEQYF. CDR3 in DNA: TGCGCCAGCAGCTTCAGGGGTACCTACGAGCAGTACTTC.

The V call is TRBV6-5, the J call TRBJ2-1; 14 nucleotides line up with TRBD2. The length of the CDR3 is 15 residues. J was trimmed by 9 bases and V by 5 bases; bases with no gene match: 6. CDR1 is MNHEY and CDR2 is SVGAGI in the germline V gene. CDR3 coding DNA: TGTGCCAGCAGTCCGACTAGCGGGGGGGCCGCTGAGCAGTTCTTC. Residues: CASSPTSGGAAEQFF.

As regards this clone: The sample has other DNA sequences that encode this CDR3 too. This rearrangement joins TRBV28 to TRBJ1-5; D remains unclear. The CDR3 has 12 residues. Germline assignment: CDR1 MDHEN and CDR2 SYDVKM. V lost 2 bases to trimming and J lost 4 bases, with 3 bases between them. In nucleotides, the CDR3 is TGTGCCAGCAGTTTACCAAATCAGCCCCAGCATTTT. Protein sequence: CASSLPNQPQHF. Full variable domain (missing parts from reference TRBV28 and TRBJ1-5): DVKVTQSSRYLVKRTGEKVFLECVQDMDHENMFWYRQDPGLGLRLIYFSYDVKMKEKGDIPEGYSVSREKKERFSLILESASTNQTSMYLCASSLPNQPQHFGDGTRLSIL.